The sequence of this TCR beta chain was determined in a study of cytomegalovirus exposure and HLA in healthy donors. Germline CDR1 is LNHDA and CDR2 is SQIVND (reference sequence). CDR3 length: 13 residues. J was trimmed by 4 bases and V by 10 bases; bases with no gene match: 6. The PCR employed 60 Vbeta primers together with 13 Jbeta primers. TCRdb's table, derived via immunoSEQ multiplex PCR, lists solely in-frame clones and lacks some. The sample consists of 200,000 or so clones, 70% to 80% of them appearing once. This TCR was recovered from a woman in her thirties in good health and CMV-seropositive. The specimen sequenced was PBMCs. The chain has TRBV19 and TRBJ2-3, with 9 nucleotides matching TRBD1. For the CDR3, the DNA is TGTGCCATCCGGGACAGGGAGGCAGATACGCAGTATTTT. Residues: CAIRDREADTQYF.